This T cell receptor (beta chain) was captured by sequencing in a study of cytomegalovirus exposure and HLA in healthy donors. CDR3 length: 14 residues. V dropped 1 base and J dropped 8 bases, with 12 bases sitting between them. Germline-derived CDR1 and CDR2 are SGHNT and YENEEA. Study-wide results and caveats: There were a few CMV-associated chains whose specificity for CMV antigens was confirmed in vitro.

The data were produced by immunoSEQ multiplex PCR, yet TCRdb's version contains in-frame clones alone and is incomplete. Of approximately 300,000 clones listed, roughly nine tenths are singletons. On this clone itself: Its target is not known.

Sequencing was performed on PBMCs. This receptor was identified in a woman in her 30s in good health and CMV-seropositive. The chain joins TRBV11-3 to TRBJ2-1, with D perhaps TRBD2 (5 bases). CDR3 region: CASSLGGSSYEQFF. DNA for the CDR3: TGTGCCAGCAGCTTAGGAGGGAGCAGCTATGAGCAGTTCTTC. Combining the CDR3 with reference TRBV11-3 and TRBJ2-1 gives the whole variable domain EAGVVQSPRYKIIEKKQPVAFWCNPISGHNTLYWYLQNLGQGPELLIRYENEEAVDDSQLPKDRFSAERLKGVDSTLKIQPAELGDSAVYLCASSLGGSSYEQFFGPGTRLTVL.